These 25 T cell receptor beta chains came from one sample sequenced in a study of control samples from healthy donors and cancer patients. Assay: immunoSEQ multiplex PCR; the TCRdb copy retains only in-frame clones and omits some. This table holds approximately 150,000 clones, approximately 94% found once. Source material: blood. The source is a woman younger than 30 in good health.

This clone was recorded only once. This chain links TRBV7-9 with TRBJ2-7; TRBD1 agrees at 8 bases. The CDR3 is 14 amino acids. The ends lost 6 bases at V and 2 bases at J; junction bases unmatched: 6. The germline V gene encodes CDR1 SEHNR and CDR2 FQNEAQ (reference sequence). CDR3 region: CASRRDRGPYEQYF. The CDR3 nucleotides are TGTGCCAGCAGGAGAGACAGGGGCCCCTACGAGCAGTACTTC.

CDR3 nucleotides: TGCGCCAGCGGGCAGGGCAACACTGAAGCTTTCTTT. This codes for CASGQGNTEAFF. The chain couples TRBV5-1 to TRBJ1-1; TRBD1 might be the D (5 bases). CDR3 length: 12 residues. The V and J ends lost 7 bases and 2 bases respectively, with 9 bases between them. Germline lookup yields CDR1 SGHRS and CDR2 YFSETQ.

The genes are TRBV6-6 and TRBJ2-5; TRBD1 matches at 8 bases. Germline CDR1 MNHNY, CDR2 SVGAGI (reference sequence). CDR3 length equals 15 residues. V gave up 4 bases and J gave up 5 bases; unmatched junction bases: 9. CDR3 coding DNA: TGTGCCAGCAGTTCATTTACAGGGGGAAGCGAGACCCAGTACTTC. This translates into CASSSFTGGSETQYF.

V is TRBV4-1 and J is TRBJ2-2, with 7 bases that match TRBD2. V dropped 5 bases and J dropped 2; count of bases not matched to a gene: 5. This CDR3 is 15 amino acids long. Germline V gene data show CDR1 as MGHRA and CDR2 as YSYEKL. CDR3 nucleotides: TGCGCCAGCAGCTGGGGACTATCAAACACCGGGGAGCTGTTTTTT. Its translation is CASSWGLSNTGELFF.

CDR3 nucleotide sequence: TGTGCCAGCAGCCCACCGGGACAGCTACCTACCTACGAGCAGTACTTC. Protein product: CASSPPGQLPTYEQYF. The rearrangement uses TRBV4-2 and TRBJ2-7, with TRBD1 identical over 7 bases. Germline CDR1 is LGHNA and CDR2 is YNFKEQ. The CDR3 is 16 amino acids. Trimming took 4 bases from V and 2 from J; bases not matched to a gene: 11.

Details on this clone: Other DNA sequences in the same sample also yield this CDR3. The V and J genes are TRBV19 and TRBJ1-4; D is undetermined. Trimming stripped 4 bases from V and 8 bases from J, with 11 bases between. Per germline, CDR1 LNHDA and CDR2 SQIVND (reference sequence). This CDR3 has 13 residues. CDR3 protein: CASSTRPFEKLFF. DNA for the CDR3: TGTGCCAGTAGTACACGACCATTCGAAAAACTGTTTTTT.

The chain couples TRBV12-3 or TRBV12-4 to TRBJ1-2; D gene ambiguous. The CDR3 sequence is 12 residues long. Trimming left V 1 base short and J 5 bases short, with 5 bases between. CDR3 sequence reads: CASSLEYYGYTF. The CDR3 DNA follows: TGTGCCAGCAGTTTAGAATATTATGGCTACACCTTC.

Notes on this clone: At the DNA level, this CDR3 is encoded by other sequences in the same sample as well. The CDR3 is CASSQGENTEAFF. CDR3 in DNA: TGTGCCAGCAGTCAAGGGGAGAACACTGAAGCTTTCTTT. The chain uses TRBV2 and TRBJ1-1, with a weak D call TRBD1 (5 bases). Germline V gene data show CDR1 as SNHLY and CDR2 as FYNNEI. The V and J ends lost 5 bases and 1 base respectively, with 8 bases between them. The CDR3 has 13 residues. The complete variable domain, with remaining parts taken from reference TRBV2 and TRBJ1-1, reads EPEVTQTPSHQVTQMGQEVILRCVPISNHLYFYWYRQILGQKVEFLVSFYNNEISEKSEIFDDQFSVERPDGSNFTLKIRSTKLEDSAMYFCASSQGENTEAFFGQGTRLTVV.

This clone was recorded once. The gene calls are TRBV6-2 or TRBV6-3 and TRBJ2-3; 10 nucleotides line up with TRBD2. In germline, CDR1 is MNHEY, CDR2 SVGEGT. This CDR3 is built from 17 residues. The junction had 11 bases not matched to a gene; V was cut back by 3 bases and J by 5 bases. The CDR3 region has the DNA TGTGCCAGCAGTTATAGAGGTAGCGGGAGGCGGGGAGATACGCAGTATTTT. Translation: CASSYRGSGRRGDTQYF.

The genes are TRBV7-8 and TRBJ1-6, with D perhaps matching TRBD1 (5 bases). Germline-derived CDR1 and CDR2 are SGHVS and FQNEAQ. V lost 4 bases and J lost 6, with 13 bases in between. CDR3 length equals 15 residues. The CDR3: CASSSPWGRNSPLHF. The CDR3 DNA is TGTGCCAGCAGCTCCCCATGGGGACGTAATTCACCCCTCCACTTT.

This sequence joins TRBV6-1 and TRBJ1-5; 8 bases match TRBD1. After removal of 0 bases from V and 7 bases from J, the junction contained 8 bases not matched to a gene. The CDR3 contains 16 residues. Germline V CDR1 and CDR2: MNHNS, SASEGT. The CDR3 DNA follows: TGTGCCAGCAGTGAAGCGGTGGGGGGGACAGGACAGCCCCAGCATTTT. Translating it yields CASSEAVGGTGQPQHF.

The V call is TRBV19, the J call TRBJ1-6; D gene uncertain. V dropped 0 bases and J dropped 5 bases, with 8 bases sitting between them. The CDR3 has 15 amino acids. Germline CDR1 is LNHDA and CDR2 is SQIVND (reference sequence). CDR3 coding DNA: TGTGCCAGTAGTATAGAAGGGTTCCATAATTCACCCCTCCACTTT. Its translation is CASSIEGFHNSPLHF.

The V and J genes are TRBV28 and TRBJ1-1; TRBD1 might be the D (6 bases). Germline values: CDR1 MDHEN, CDR2 SYDVKM. This CDR3 is built from 16 residues. Trimming shortened V by 3 bases and J by 5 bases, and 19 bases separated the two germline ends. The CDR3 here is CASSFGNTGLGTEAFF. CDR3 DNA sequence: TGTGCCAGCAGTTTCGGCAATACAGGGTTAGGTACTGAAGCTTTCTTT.

This chain uses TRBV27 with TRBJ2-1; D may be TRBD1 or TRBD2 (5 bases each). This CDR3 has 17 amino acids. Germline loops: CDR1 MNHEY, CDR2 SMNVEV (reference sequence). Trimming removed 4 bases at V and 2 bases at J, with 18 bases between. The CDR3 is CASSSLSRDPAYNEQFF. The CDR3 region has the DNA TGTGCCAGCAGTTCGTTATCCCGGGACCCGGCCTACAATGAGCAGTTCTTC.

In this sample, this clone turned up once. This rearrangement joins TRBV7-9 to TRBJ1-5; no definite D call. Germline CDR1 and CDR2: SEHNR and FQNEAQ (reference sequence). V was shortened by 5 bases and J by 4 bases, with 6 bases between the two germline ends. The CDR3 is 12 residues long. CDR3 amino acids: CASSPGNQPQHF. CDR3 coding DNA: TGTGCCAGCAGCCCTGGTAATCAGCCCCAGCATTTT. The full variable domain, with the rest looked up from reference TRBV7-9 and TRBJ1-5, is DTGVSQNPRHKITKRGQNVTFRCDPISEHNRLYWYRQTLGQGPEFLTYFQNEAQLEKSRLLSDRFSAERPKGSFSTLEIQRTEQGDSAMYLCASSPGNQPQHFGDGTRLSIL.

The chain couples TRBV21-1 to TRBJ2-7; TRBD2, as called in the table, went unchecked against the DNA. TRBV21-1 is assigned pseudogene status. The CDR3 sequence is 16 residues long. The CDR3 bases are TGTGCCAGCAGGGGGCCTTCTAGCGGGGAAACCTACGAGCAGTACTTC. It translates to CASRGPSSGETYEQYF.

The V call is TRBV9, the J call TRBJ1-5; D is uncertain. Germline CDR1 reads SGDLS; CDR2 reads YYNGEE. V was shortened by 0 bases and J by 4 bases, with 8 bases between the two germline ends. The CDR3 is made up of 14 amino acids. The CDR3, as DNA: TGTGCCAGCAGCGTAGGGGTTGGGAATCAGCCCCAGCATTTT. Translated: CASSVGVGNQPQHF. The variable domain in full, completed from reference TRBV9 and TRBJ1-5, reads DSGVTQTPKHLITATGQRVTLRCSPRSGDLSVYWYQQSLDQGLQFLIQYYNGEERAKGNILERFSAQQFPDLHSELNLSSLELGDSALYFCASSVGVGNQPQHFGDGTRLSIL.

V gene TRBV2 combines with J gene TRBJ1-2, with D unclear. The CDR3 has 10 residues. V lost 7 bases and J lost 6, with 6 bases in between. Germline V gene sequence: CDR1 SNHLY, CDR2 FYNNEI. The CDR3 DNA sequence: TGTGCCAGCACCTGGGATGGCTACACCTTC. Translating gives CASTWDGYTF.

For the CDR3, the DNA is TGCGCCAGCAGTAAATCAGGATACAATGAGCAGTTCTTC. It is translated as CASSKSGYNEQFF. This chain connects TRBV4-1 to TRBJ2-1; D uncertain. The CDR3 runs to 13 residues. Germline CDR1 MGHRA, CDR2 YSYEKL. V lost 6 bases, J lost 4 bases, and 10 bases lay in between.

The V gene is TRBV4-2, the J gene TRBJ1-2; 10 nucleotides align to TRBD1. V lost 4 bases to trimming and J lost 4 bases; unmatched junction nucleotides: 9. The germline V gene has CDR1 LGHNA and CDR2 YNFKEQ. The CDR3 loop spans 16 amino acids. The CDR3 sequence is CASSPYDRGRLYGYTF. CDR3 DNA: TGTGCCAGCAGCCCCTATGACAGGGGGCGGCTCTATGGCTACACCTTC.

The rearrangement links TRBV21-1 to TRBJ2-3. TRBV21-1 is a pseudogene. This CDR3 is built from 13 residues. CDR3 in amino acids: CASSPSNTDTQYF. The CDR3 DNA sequence: TGTGCCAGCAGTCCGTCAAACACAGATACGCAGTATTTT.

The chain joins TRBV19 to TRBJ1-6, with D possibly TRBD1 on 5 matching bases. CDR3 length: 12 residues. Germline assignment: CDR1 LNHDA and CDR2 SQIVND (reference sequence). The germline V and J ends were trimmed by 6 bases and 17 bases, with 17 bases remaining between them. The CDR3 sequence is CASSQSGPPVHF. The CDR3 nucleotides are TGTGCCAGTAGCCAATCGGGACCCCCAGTCCACTTT. Full variable domain (outside the CDR3, taken from reference TRBV19 and TRBJ1-6): DGGITQSPKYLFRKEGQNVTLSCEQNLNHDAMYWYRQDPGQGLRLIYYSQIVNDFQKGDIAEGYSVSREKKESFPLTVTSAQKNPTAFYLCASSQSGPPVHFGNGTRLTVT.

This clone was seen a few times. The rearrangement links TRBV11-3 to TRBJ1-4; 7 bases line up with TRBD1. V was clipped by 11 bases and J by 5 bases; unmatched bases: 5. Germline loops: CDR1 SGHNT, CDR2 YENEEA. The length of the CDR3 is 12 residues. The CDR3 reads CASGGVNEKLFF. The CDR3 coding sequence is TGTGCCTCAGGGGGGGTAAATGAAAAACTGTTTTTT.

The chain recombines TRBV6-1 with TRBJ1-1, with D unresolved. V lost 3 bases and J 0 bases, leaving 8 bases between the germline ends. CDR1 is MNHNS, CDR2 SASEGT, per germline. The CDR3 is made up of 14 amino acids. The CDR3 bases are TGTGCCAGCAGTGATTTTCCAGTGAACACTGAAGCTTTCTTT. Its translation: CASSDFPVNTEAFF.

The chain has TRBV9 and TRBJ2-5; TRBD2 matches 7 bases. The CDR3 has 13 residues. Per the germline V gene, CDR1 is SGDLS and CDR2 is YYNGEE. The trim removed 5 bases at V and 5 bases at J, leaving 6 bases unmatched. The CDR3 sequence: CASRGGGGETQYF. CDR3 bases: TGTGCCAGCAGGGGCGGGGGAGGCGAGACCCAGTACTTC.